Following are 17 T cell receptor beta chains from one sample sequenced in a study of T cells in Graves' hyperthyroidism and ophthalmopathy. Authors of the study amplified TCR beta CDR3 regions from RNA transcripts. The HTBI set primed first-round TCR CDR3 RT-PCR. TCRdb ran MiXCR on the multiplex PCR reads and lists one entry per CDR3 protein. This table has about 560,000 distinct CDR3 sequences, around 15% appearing once. Sample: blood. These receptors originate from a woman aged 40 to 49 with Graves' hyperthyroidism.

This clonotype was recorded many times. The rearrangement links TRBV3-1 to TRBJ1-1; unclear D gene. Germline V gives CDR1 LGHDT, CDR2 YNNKEL (reference sequence). V lost 6 bases, J lost 0 bases, and 14 bases lay in between. This CDR3 is 15 amino acids long. The CDR3 loop reads CASSHGGTMNTEAFF. DNA of the CDR3: TGTGCCAGCAGTCACGGTGGCACAATGAACACTGAAGCTTTCTTT.

Many counts were recorded for this clonotype. The chain has TRBV18 and TRBJ2-7; D is possibly TRBD2 (5 bases). CDR3 length equals 15 residues. V lost 2 bases to trimming and J lost 2 bases, with 13 bases between them. Germline values: CDR1 KGHSH, CDR2 LQKENI. The CDR3 nucleotides are TGTGCCAGCTCACCAGCTTTCGGACTTACCTACGAGCAGTACTTC. This sequence encodes CASSPAFGLTYEQYF. The full variable domain, rest sourced from reference TRBV18 and TRBJ2-7, is NAGVMQNPRHLVRRRGQEARLRCSPMKGHSHVYWYRQLPEEGLKFMVYLQKENIIDESGMPKERFSAEFPKEGPSILRIQQVVRGDSAAYFCASSPAFGLTYEQYFGPGTRLTVT.

This clonotype was recorded many times. The chain employs TRBV10-1 and TRBJ2-3; 9 bases are a match to TRBD2. CDR1 and CDR2 (germline): WNHNN, SYGVQD (reference sequence). CDR3 length: 16 residues. V was clipped by 3 bases and J by 4 bases; unmatched bases: 8. CDR3 sequence reads: CASSDPAGGPADTQYF. The CDR3, as DNA: TGCGCCAGCAGTGACCCTGCGGGAGGGCCGGCAGATACGCAGTATTTT.

This clonotype was found many times. J is TRBJ2-2 and V is TRBV5-1, with 10 bases matching TRBD1. The CDR3 sequence is 16 residues long. Germline V lookup: CDR1 SGHRS, CDR2 YFSETQ. With V trimmed by 5 bases and J by 5 bases, 9 bases remained unmatched. CDR3: CASRSPDRGLTGELFF. CDR3 in DNA: TGCGCCAGCAGGTCCCCCGACAGGGGGCTGACCGGGGAGCTGTTTTTT.

Ten or more counts support this clonotype. The chain combines TRBV28 with TRBJ2-2, with a possible D match to TRBD1 (5 bases). Germline V gene lookup returns CDR1 MDHEN and CDR2 SYDVKM. The length of the CDR3 is 16 residues. V lost 4 bases and J lost 7, with 19 bases in between. CDR3 protein: CASSSPIRQPHGELFF. The CDR3 region has the DNA TGTGCCAGCAGTTCCCCAATAAGACAGCCCCACGGGGAGCTGTTTTTT.

At least ten counts were recorded for this clonotype. This chain links TRBV13 with TRBJ2-7; 10 bases agree with TRBD1. J gave up 5 bases and V 4 bases, and 5 bases lay outside the gene matches. The germline V gene encodes CDR1 PRHDT and CDR2 FYEKMQ (reference sequence). The CDR3 spans 14 residues. The CDR3 region is CASSSDRGENEQYF. The CDR3 bases are TGTGCCAGCAGCTCGGACAGGGGGGAAAACGAGCAGTACTTC.

This clonotype was counted only a few times. The chain employs TRBV25-1 and TRBJ2-3, with 10 positions matching TRBD1. This CDR3 is built from 16 residues. With 5 bases clipped from V and 2 bases from J, the junction kept 7 bases outside the gene matches. Germline V gene lookup returns CDR1 MGHDK and CDR2 SYGVNS. CDR3 sequence (DNA): TGTGCCAGCAGTCGAATGGGACAGGGGTTCACAGATACGCAGTATTTT. It codes for CASSRMGQGFTDTQYF.

This clonotype occurred many times. This chain connects TRBV6-1 to TRBJ1-1; TRBD1 agrees at 9 bases. Trimming took 6 bases from V and 3 from J; bases not matched to a gene: 5. Germline V gene data show CDR1 as MNHNS and CDR2 as SASEGT. The CDR3 covers 14 residues. The CDR3 DNA sequence: TGTGCCAGCAGGGGACAGGGAACGCACACTGAAGCTTTCTTT. The encoded protein is CASRGQGTHTEAFF.

The sample holds many counts of this clonotype. V and J are TRBV5-6 and TRBJ1-5; D unresolved. The CDR3 is 14 amino acids. V shed 3 bases and J shed 2 bases, with 9 bases lying between them. Germline-derived CDR1 and CDR2 are SGHDT and YYEEEE. CDR3 bases: TGTGCCAGCAGCTCCCCGAGGGGCAATCAGCCCCAGCATTTT. Its protein product is CASSSPRGNQPQHF.

The chain carries TRBV12-5 and TRBJ2-5, with no clear D. The germline CDR1 and CDR2 sequences are LGHNT and FRNRAP. V lost 1 base to trimming and J lost 5 bases, with 14 bases between them. There are 15 residues in the CDR3. In DNA form, the CDR3 reads TGTGCTAGTGGTTTGGGGACGAGGCTGGGGGAGACCCAGTACTTC. It encodes CASGLGTRLGETQYF.

The chain recombines TRBV14 with TRBJ2-1, with D perhaps matching TRBD2 (5 bases). The CDR3 length is 15 residues. Germline V gene data show CDR1 as SGHDN and CDR2 as FVKESK. Trimming shortened V by 1 base and J by 8 bases, and 15 bases separated the two germline ends. CDR3 DNA sequence: TGTGCCAGCAGCCAAGTTCTAGCCGGCCAACATGAGCAGTTCTTC. Residues: CASSQVLAGQHEQFF.

J is TRBJ2-1 and V is TRBV6-1; the D gene is possibly TRBD2 (5 bases). V was trimmed by 10 bases and J by 4 bases, leaving 14 bases between them. This CDR3 comprises 13 residues. Germline V gives CDR1 MNHNS, CDR2 SASEGT. CDR3 sequence: CATLDLTYNEQFF. In DNA, the CDR3 is TGTGCCACCCTGGACTTAACATACAATGAGCAGTTCTTC.

Concerning this clonotype: Its ends do not fully match the called genes, so a read error is possible. Here the CDR3 DNA reads TGTGCCAGCTCACCCCAAGAGACAGTCTCCTACGAGCGGTACTTC. It translates to CASSPQETVSYERYF. V usage is TRBV18 and J usage is TRBJ2-7, with D perhaps matching TRBD1 (5 bases). CDR3 length: 15 amino acids. Germline CDR1 reads KGHSH; CDR2 reads LQKENI. Combining the CDR3 with reference TRBV18 and TRBJ2-7 gives the whole variable domain NAGVMQNPRHLVRRRGQEARLRCSPMKGHSHVYWYRQLPEEGLKFMVYLQKENIIDESGMPKERFSAEFPKEGPSILRIQQVVRGDSAAYFCASSPQETVSYERYFGPGTRLTVT.

V gene TRBV7-9 combines with J gene TRBJ2-1; D is unclear. The germline V gene encodes CDR1 SEHNR and CDR2 FQNEAQ (reference sequence). V gave up 5 bases and J gave up 8 bases, with 13 bases separating them. The CDR3 covers 13 residues. The CDR3 is CASSPSARDEQFF. The CDR3 nucleotides are TGTGCCAGCAGCCCGTCGGCTAGGGATGAGCAGTTCTTC.

This clonotype was detected only a few times. The genes are TRBV19 and TRBJ1-1; D is perhaps TRBD1 (5 bases). The germline V and J ends were trimmed by 5 bases and 5 bases, with 15 bases remaining between them. This CDR3 has 14 amino acids. Looked up from germline, CDR1 is LNHDA and CDR2 is SQIVND (reference sequence). The CDR3 is CASSEDLRGTEAFF. The CDR3 region has the DNA TGTGCCAGTAGTGAGGACCTGCGGGGGACTGAAGCTTTCTTT.

As for this clonotype: One end of the junction fails to match germline, which may point to a read error. The chain has TRBV27 and TRBJ1-2; 9 nucleotides match TRBD1. The CDR3 has 14 residues. From germline, CDR1 is MNHEY and CDR2 SMNVEV (reference sequence). Here the CDR3 reads CTSSYRGLSYGYTF. In DNA form, the CDR3 reads TGTACCAGCAGTTACAGGGGGCTTAGCTATGGCTACACCTTC.

This sequence joins TRBV20-1 and TRBJ1-6; possible D gene TRBD1, 5 bases. With 6 bases removed from V and 7 bases from J, the gap between germline ends came to 10 bases. The CDR3 runs 12 residues. CDR1 and CDR2 (germline): DFQATT, SNEGSKA (reference sequence). The CDR3 sequence is CSARGVNSPLHF. The CDR3 DNA reads as TGCAGTGCCCGGGGGGTCAATTCACCCCTCCACTTT.